This T cell receptor beta chain was sequenced during a study of CD8+ T cells in alopecia areata. RNA was isolated and reverse transcribed to cDNA, the sequencing template. The protocol was immunoSEQ multiplex PCR, while the TCRdb copy is restricted to in-frame clones and leaves out a portion. This table has 110,000 to 150,000 clones, roughly 62% appearing once. Germline V lookup: CDR1 SNHLY, CDR2 FYNNEI. CDR3 length: 12 residues. With V trimmed by 8 bases and J by 3 bases, 0 bases remained unmatched. The TCR was taken from a human donor with alopecia areata. The sample consisted of CD4+ T cells sorted from blood, taken at week 0. The J gene is TRBJ2-2, the V gene TRBV2; 7 bases align to TRBD2. DNA for the CDR3: TGTGCCAGCGGGGGGGACACCGGGGAGCTGTTTTTT. It yields the protein CASGGDTGELFF.